This T cell receptor (beta chain) stems from a study of blood T cells in healthy people across ages. This clonotype was counted once. Looked up from germline, CDR1 is DFQATT and CDR2 is SNEGSKA (reference sequence). The CDR3 extends over 15 amino acids. V lost 6 bases, J lost 0 bases, and 10 bases stayed unmatched. PBMCs numbering at least 7 million were isolated per sample. Then a second PCR, running roughly 7 to 11 cycles, was carried out with a sample-barcoded 5' primer and a J-beta primer mix. TCRdb ran MiXCR on the 5' RACE reads and lists one entry per CDR3 protein. This sample has 1.5 million to 2 million distinct CDR3 sequences, with roughly 32% found just once.

This sequence joins TRBV20-1 and TRBJ1-2, with 7 positions matching TRBD1. Sequencing input: blood. The sequence came from a woman in her 30s in good health. CDR3 in amino acids: CSATGQARTNYGYTF. Written as DNA, the CDR3 is TGCAGTGCCACCGGACAGGCACGAACTAACTATGGCTACACCTTC.